The rows below give T cell receptor beta chains drawn from one sample of a study of stem cell transplantation in POMP-related autoinflammatory disease. TCRdb's table, derived via immunoSEQ multiplex PCR, lists solely in-frame clones and lacks some. The repertoire has about 26,000 clones, approximately 78% of them found once; the top ten carry around 2.4%. Sequenced here: CD4+ T cells from PBMCs, sampled before stem cell transplantation. These receptors were obtained from a human donor with POMP-related autoinflammation and immune dysregulation (PRAID). Both conserved end residues are trimmed from each CDR3. Clone sizes are given selectively: once, few, many, or a class where the clone is expanded.

abundance: .; v_gene: TRBV9; j_gene: TRBJ2-1; CDR3aa: ASSVGDSLSSYNEQF
abundance: .; v_gene: TRBV19; j_gene: TRBJ1-1; CDR3aa: ASSPTPRDRGRAF
abundance: .; v_gene: TRBV10-3; j_gene: TRBJ2-2; CDR3aa: AISRGGASNTGELF
abundance: few; v_gene: TRBV2; j_gene: TRBJ1-1; CDR3aa: ASSEARRRNTEAF
abundance: .; v_gene: TRBV6-1; j_gene: TRBJ1-2; CDR3aa: ASRQGQGTGYGYT
abundance: .; v_gene: TRBV7-3; j_gene: TRBJ1-1; CDR3aa: ASSAGFETEAF
abundance: .; v_gene: TRBV16; j_gene: TRBJ1-2; CDR3aa: ASSQLYSYGYT
abundance: .; v_gene: TRBV10-1; j_gene: TRBJ2-3; CDR3aa: ASRSSGVETDTQY
abundance: .; v_gene: TRBV6-5; j_gene: TRBJ1-2; CDR3aa: ASSYSPGGNYGYT
abundance: .; v_gene: TRBV11-1; j_gene: TRBJ2-1; CDR3aa: ASSFWGHRASYNEQF
abundance: .; v_gene: TRBV30; j_gene: TRBJ1-1; CDR3aa: AWSAFRDTEAF
abundance: .; v_gene: TRBV2; j_gene: TRBJ2-5; CDR3aa: ASSEFGTGQGGQY
abundance: .; v_gene: TRBV27; j_gene: TRBJ2-1; CDR3aa: ASRQAGPYNEQF
abundance: .; v_gene: TRBV6-6; j_gene: TRBJ2-3; CDR3aa: ASRYSGGAADTQY
abundance: .; v_gene: TRBV29-1; j_gene: TRBJ2-3; CDR3aa: SERKVTDTQY
abundance: .; v_gene: TRBV6-1; j_gene: TRBJ2-3; CDR3aa: ASSEGRGRTDTQY
abundance: .; v_gene: TRBV7-3; j_gene: TRBJ2-1; CDR3aa: ASSPRRRGQLSSYNEQF
abundance: .; v_gene: TRBV18; j_gene: TRBJ1-5; CDR3aa: ASSFGTPYSNQPQH
abundance: .; v_gene: TRBV6-5; j_gene: TRBJ1-4; CDR3aa: ASSYSGTGLGEKLF
abundance: .; v_gene: TRBV21-1; j_gene: TRBJ2-1; CDR3aa: ASSKARRGNEQF
abundance: .; v_gene: TRBV28; j_gene: TRBJ2-1; CDR3aa: ASSLSTQGAREQF
abundance: .; v_gene: TRBV28; j_gene: TRBJ1-3; CDR3aa: ASRVPTGPSGNTIY
abundance: .; v_gene: TRBV6-5; j_gene: TRBJ2-1; CDR3aa: ASSLLGGGSYNEQF
abundance: .; v_gene: TRBV25-1; j_gene: TRBJ2-7; CDR3aa: ASSELNSKGQY
abundance: .; v_gene: TRBV7-9; j_gene: TRBJ2-3; CDR3aa: ASSSSGGPDTQY
abundance: .; v_gene: TRBV25-1; j_gene: TRBJ1-2; CDR3aa: ASTPWDRVGGYT
abundance: .; v_gene: TRBV2; j_gene: TRBJ1-5; CDR3aa: ASSDGSNQPQH
abundance: .; v_gene: TRBV5-1; j_gene: TRBJ2-3; CDR3aa: ASSLRDRDTDTQY
abundance: .; v_gene: TRBV6-6; j_gene: TRBJ2-7; CDR3aa: ASSHYGGRDYEQY
abundance: .; v_gene: TRBV5-1; j_gene: TRBJ1-6; CDR3aa: ASSWDYNSPLH
abundance: .; v_gene: TRBV7-6; j_gene: TRBJ1-4; CDR3aa: ASSLAGMGAGEKLF
abundance: few; v_gene: TRBV2; j_gene: TRBJ2-7; CDR3aa: ASSDWTASSTYEQY
abundance: once; v_gene: TRBV5-1; j_gene: TRBJ2-1; CDR3aa: ASRSGGVNNEQF